This entry lists 22 T cell receptor gamma chains sequenced from one sample in a study of Vδ1+ human thymocytes (dated by TCRdb to the late 2010s). Study-wide findings and limitations: Thymic TRG and TRD repertoires appeared highly polyclonal with Gaussian CDR3 length distributions, unlike oligoclonal peripheral blood repertoires.

These receptors' targets are unknown. TCRdb shows the sequencer as Illumina MiSeq. RNA extraction was carried out with the RNeasy mini kit, and reverse transcription was then done using Superscript III. CDR3 amplicons were generated by multiplex PCR with pooled V-gene forward primers and a constant-region reverse primer carrying Illumina adaptor overhangs. TCRdb called clones from the public reads with CATT, and repeated DNA sequences were later combined into one row. The table for this sample lists 6,000 to 7,000 gamma-chain clones; approximately 40% of them were counted only once. More than 1.5% of the sample rests with the top ten. Sequencing was carried out using Vdelta1+ gamma-delta thymocytes from the thymus. The label giving this sample's cell subset or site can be read as: FACS-sorted CD3+ TCRalphabeta- TCRVdelta1+ TCRVdelta2- thymocytes. The receptors originated from a boy younger than two who had congenital heart surgery.

The chain uses TRGV5 and TRGJ1 or TRGJ2. Because TCRdb records no J gene, it was assigned here through a match of the DNA to germline. CDR1 VINAFY and CDR2 YDVSNSKD come from the germline V gene. This CDR3 has 15 residues. The ends lost 1 base at V and 0 bases at J; junction bases unmatched: 6. The CDR3 loop reads CATWDRFSNYYKKLF. DNA of the CDR3: TGTGCCACCTGGGACAGATTTTCGAATTATTATAAGAAACTCTTT.

The chain is built from TRGV3 and TRGJ1 or TRGJ2. TCRdb is silent on the J gene; assignment here came from matching the DNA to germline. The CDR3 extends over 14 amino acids. J was trimmed by 6 bases and V by 4 bases; bases with no gene match: 12. CDR1 and CDR2 from the germline V gene are VTNTFY and YDVSTARD (reference sequence). CDR3 sequence reads: CATWEGPRGYKKLF. As DNA, the CDR3 is TGTGCCACCTGGGAAGGGCCACGAGGTTATAAGAAACTCTTT.

On this clone: Germline and junction disagree at one end, which may indicate a read error. V gene TRGV4 combines with J gene TRGJ1 or TRGJ2. TCRdb does not report a J gene; here it was assigned by matching the DNA to germline references. Germline CDR1 and CDR2: EGSTGY and YDSYTSSV. The CDR3 runs 13 residues. Here the CDR3 reads CATWDGPRYRKLF. The CDR3, as DNA: TGTGCCACCTGGGATGGGCCTCGTTATAGGAAACTCTTT.

The V gene is TRGV3, the J gene TRGJP2. TCRdb records no J gene; here it was assigned by comparing the DNA to germline. Germline V lookup: CDR1 VTNTFY, CDR2 YDVSTARD (reference sequence). CDR3 size: 17 residues. Germline trimming cut 0 bases from V and 0 bases from J; bases unmatched to any gene: 7. CDR3: CATWDRRAYSSDWIKTF. The CDR3 DNA reads as TGTGCCACCTGGGACAGGCGTGCATATAGTAGTGATTGGATCAAGACGTTT.

The V gene is TRGV5, the J gene TRGJ1 or TRGJ2. V lost 3 bases and J lost 5; bases outside the gene matches: 7. This CDR3 is built from 13 residues. CDR1 VINAFY and CDR2 YDVSNSKD come from the germline V gene. The CDR3 here is CATWDGHNYKKLF. The CDR3 region has the DNA TGTGCCACCTGGGACGGCCACAATTATAAGAAACTCTTT.

Comment on this clone: The germline gene is not matched at one end of the junction; a read error may be the cause. This chain links TRGV4 with TRGJ1 or TRGJ2. Germline loops: CDR1 EGSTGY, CDR2 YDSYTSSV. The CDR3 has 11 residues. CDR3: CATFYYYKTLF. The DNA of the CDR3 is TGTGCCACCTTTTATTATTATAAGACACTCTTT.

The J gene is TRGJ1 or TRGJ2, the V gene TRGV4. The J gene, missing from TCRdb, was assigned here through DNA to germline matching. The CDR3 extends over 13 amino acids. With 1 base clipped from V and 8 bases from J, the junction kept 8 bases outside the gene matches. CDR1 and CDR2 (germline): EGSTGY, YDSYTSSV. Here the CDR3 DNA reads TGTGCCACCTGGGATGGAACTAGGGATAAGAAACTCTTT. Its translation: CATWDGTRDKKLF.

This clone appeared a few times. The rearrangement links TRGV4 to TRGJ1 or TRGJ2. The CDR3 spans 11 residues. The V gene end was trimmed by 0 bases and the J gene end by 12 bases; junction bases not matched to a gene: 5. Germline values: CDR1 EGSTGY, CDR2 YDSYTSSV. CDR3 sequence (DNA): TGTGCCACCTGGGATGGGCACGGGAAACTCTTT. Amino acid sequence: CATWDGHGKLF.

The genes are TRGV8 and TRGJ1 or TRGJ2. The J gene, left out of TCRdb, was set here by checking the DNA against germline. V shed 5 bases and J 0 bases; nucleotides not matched to a gene: 4. The CDR3 loop spans 13 amino acids. Looked up from germline, CDR1 is VENAVY and CDR2 is YDSYNSRV. The CDR3 DNA reads TGTGCCACCTGGGGTGAGAATTATTATAAGAAACTCTTT. It yields the protein CATWGENYYKKLF.

In its sample, this clone was seen a few times. A junction boundary mismatches the germline segment, possibly from a read error. V is TRGV9 and J is TRGJ1 or TRGJ2. Germline CDR1 reads GITISATS; CDR2 reads ISYDGTV (reference sequence). This CDR3 has 14 amino acids. Written as DNA, the CDR3 is TGTGCCTCGTGGGAGGTGCACGGAGGTTATAAGAAACTCTTT. This encodes CASWEVHGGYKKLF.

Details on this clone: Mismatch with germline at one junction end may stem from a read error. The V gene is TRGV3, the J gene TRGJ1 or TRGJ2. The CDR3 covers 11 residues. Germline V gene sequence: CDR1 VTNTFY, CDR2 YDVSTARD (reference sequence). CDR3 loop: CATCDKTLKLF. In DNA, the CDR3 is TGTGCCACCTGTGACAAAACCTTGAAACTCTTT.

The gene calls are TRGV2 and TRGJP2. TCRdb does not report a J gene; here it was assigned by matching the DNA to germline references. In germline, CDR1 is EGSNGY, CDR2 YDSYNSKV. The trim removed 0 bases at V and 15 bases at J, leaving 7 bases unmatched. The CDR3 is 12 amino acids. The CDR3 spells CATWDGTGLKTF. For the CDR3, the DNA is TGTGCCACCTGGGACGGGACGGGGCTCAAGACGTTT.

The J gene is TRGJ1 or TRGJ2, the V gene TRGV4. The length of the CDR3 is 10 residues. After removal of 2 bases from V and 10 bases from J, the junction contained 2 bases not matched to a gene. Germline assignment: CDR1 EGSTGY and CDR2 YDSYTSSV. The CDR3 DNA is TGTGCCACCTGGGATGCCAAGAAACTCTTT. It yields the protein CATWDAKKLF.

This clone was observed a handful of times. The chain combines TRGV5 with TRGJ1 or TRGJ2. TCRdb offers no J gene call, so here the DNA was matched to germline to obtain one. Germline CDR1 and CDR2: VINAFY and YDVSNSKD. V shed 0 bases, J shed 9 bases, and the junction held 5 bases outside the gene matches. The CDR3 totals 12 residues. CDR3 DNA: TGTGCCACCTGGGACAGGACTTTTAAGAAACTCTTT. Protein: CATWDRTFKKLF.

The V and J genes are TRGV3 and TRGJ1 or TRGJ2. The CDR3 consists of 12 residues. Germline lookup yields CDR1 VTNTFY and CDR2 YDVSTARD (reference sequence). Trimming cost V 4 bases and J 7 bases; bases outside gene matches: 7. For the CDR3, the DNA is TGTGCCACCTGGGAACAGGGGTATAAGAAACTCTTT. It is translated as CATWEQGYKKLF.

By share of the sample, this clone is medium-sized. The chain joins TRGV5 to TRGJ1 or TRGJ2. The CDR3 loop spans 11 amino acids. V was pared by 0 bases and J by 11 bases, with 4 bases of the junction left unmatched. Germline CDR1 reads VINAFY; CDR2 reads YDVSNSKD. CDR3 in amino acids: CATWDRLEKLF. CDR3 DNA sequence: TGTGCCACCTGGGACAGGCTGGAGAAACTCTTT.

This chain links TRGV8 with TRGJ1 or TRGJ2. Here the J gene was assigned by germline matching of the DNA, as TCRdb has none. CDR1 is VENAVY and CDR2 is YDSYNSRV in the germline V gene. The CDR3 has 11 residues. V was clipped by 2 bases and J by 10 bases; unmatched bases: 5. The CDR3 reads CATWDKAKKLF. CDR3 coding DNA: TGTGCCACCTGGGATAAGGCGAAGAAACTCTTT.

This chain links TRGV3 with TRGJ1 or TRGJ2. V shed 4 bases, J shed 7 bases, and the junction held 10 bases outside the gene matches. The CDR3 runs to 13 residues. The germline gives CDR1 VTNTFY, CDR2 YDVSTARD (reference sequence). In DNA, the CDR3 is TGTGCCACCTGGGAAAAGGCGGAGTATAAGAAACTCTTT. Its translation is CATWEKAEYKKLF.

Comment on this clone: At one boundary the junction diverges from the germline segment, which might be a read error. The rearrangement uses TRGV8 and TRGJ1 or TRGJ2. Germline matching of the DNA provided the J gene here, since TCRdb leaves it blank. Germline assignment: CDR1 VENAVY and CDR2 YDSYNSRV. The CDR3 is made up of 12 amino acids. CDR3 in DNA: TGTGCCACCGGGGACCGTTATTATAAGAAACTCTTT. Amino acids: CATGDRYYKKLF.

A remark on this clone: The same CDR3 arises from other DNA sequences in this sample as well. The J gene is TRGJ1 or TRGJ2, the V gene TRGV5. TCRdb gives no J gene; it was assigned here by matching the DNA to germline. The CDR3 totals 12 residues. J gave up 10 bases and V 3 bases, and 9 bases lay outside the gene matches. The germline V gene encodes CDR1 VINAFY and CDR2 YDVSNSKD. CDR3 loop: CATWDSYKKKLF. The CDR3 DNA sequence: TGTGCCACCTGGGACTCTTATAAGAAGAAACTCTTT.

V gene TRGV8 combines with J gene TRGJ1 or TRGJ2. Trimming at V came to 2 bases and at J to 5 bases, leaving 6 bases not matched to a gene. This CDR3 comprises 13 residues. Germline CDR1 reads VENAVY; CDR2 reads YDSYNSRV. The CDR3 reads CATWDMPNYKKLF. The CDR3 DNA follows: TGTGCCACCTGGGATATGCCGAATTATAAGAAACTCTTT.

V and J are TRGV3 and TRGJ1 or TRGJ2. The V segment lost 0 bases and the J segment 0 bases; nucleotides outside the gene matches: 5. This CDR3 has 15 amino acids. Germline V lookup: CDR1 VTNTFY, CDR2 YDVSTARD (reference sequence). CDR3 sequence: CATWDRPPNYYKKLF. The CDR3 region has the DNA TGTGCCACCTGGGACAGGCCCCCGAATTATTATAAGAAACTCTTT.